This T cell receptor (beta chain) was captured by sequencing in a study of radiotherapy plus CTLA-4 blockade in lung cancer. Germline lookup yields CDR1 SNHLY and CDR2 FYNNEI. V was pared by 6 bases and J by 6 bases, with 3 bases of the junction left unmatched. The CDR3 covers 14 residues. Study-wide points: Early blood T cell clone dynamics, with interferon-beta, were reported to best predict response.

Measured with immunoSEQ multiplex PCR; TCRdb has only the in-frame clones, and not every one. The table records 12,000 to 15,000 clones, 72% of them present only once. As regards this clone: No antigen is known for it.

Focal radiation plus CTLA-4 blockade with ipilimumab was administered to patients who had chemo-refractory metastatic non-small-cell lung cancer. Source: peripheral blood, taken from a patient treated with radiotherapy plus ipilimumab. This sequence was found in a human donor with non-small cell lung cancer whose response to radiotherapy plus ipilimumab could not be evaluated. The chain employs TRBV2 and TRBJ2-3; 13 bases are shared with TRBD2. The CDR3 protein is CASSLTSGGDTQYF. Here the CDR3 DNA reads TGTGCCAGCAGCTTGACTAGCGGGGGGGATACGCAGTATTTT.